This section outlines one TCR beta chain sequence together with its context. All patients picked for sequencing had shown, by flow cytometry, an expansion of CD8+CD57+ cells. Genomic DNA served as template for TCR beta VDJ and CDR3 profiling. Via MiXCR, TCRdb re-called the reads, giving one row per CDR3 protein. The sample lists approximately 130,000 distinct CDR3 sequences; approximately 40% were seen once. This entry belongs to a study of CD8+CD57+ T cells in acquired aplastic anemia. The receptor was derived from a human donor with aplastic anemia. The sequenced sample was sorted CD4+, CD8+, or CD8+CD57+ T cells (not recorded which) from PBMCs.

The CDR3 loop reads CATSSEGQGFRLHF. The CDR3 DNA is TGTGCCACCAGCAGTGAGGGACAGGGTTTTCGCCTCCACTTT. The genes are TRBV15 and TRBJ1-6; 9 bases agree with TRBD1. This CDR3 is built from 14 residues. J was trimmed by 15 bases and V by 3 bases; bases with no gene match: 9. The germline CDR1 and CDR2 sequences are LNHNV and YYDKDF (reference sequence).